This T cell receptor beta chain is drawn from a study of cytotoxic CD8 clonotypes in ibrutinib-treated CLL. Repertoires were generated with immunoSEQ multiplex PCR, while TCRdb's copy carries only in-frame clones and drops some. The sample carries 250,000 to 350,000 clones, about 72% recorded once. The CDR3 covers 14 residues. Germline CDR1 reads MNHEY; CDR2 reads SMNVEV (reference sequence). The V gene end was trimmed by 1 base and the J gene end by 6 bases; junction bases not matched to a gene: 5. The V and J genes are TRBV27 and TRBJ1-2, with 7 bases fitting TRBD1. The specimen comprised PBMCs, sampled at disease progression, from a patient treated with ibrutinib. The receptor comes from a human donor with chronic lymphocytic leukemia. CDR3 coding DNA: TGTGCCAGCAGTTTATTTTTTGGACAGGATGGCTACACCTTC. Amino acids: CASSLFFGQDGYTF.